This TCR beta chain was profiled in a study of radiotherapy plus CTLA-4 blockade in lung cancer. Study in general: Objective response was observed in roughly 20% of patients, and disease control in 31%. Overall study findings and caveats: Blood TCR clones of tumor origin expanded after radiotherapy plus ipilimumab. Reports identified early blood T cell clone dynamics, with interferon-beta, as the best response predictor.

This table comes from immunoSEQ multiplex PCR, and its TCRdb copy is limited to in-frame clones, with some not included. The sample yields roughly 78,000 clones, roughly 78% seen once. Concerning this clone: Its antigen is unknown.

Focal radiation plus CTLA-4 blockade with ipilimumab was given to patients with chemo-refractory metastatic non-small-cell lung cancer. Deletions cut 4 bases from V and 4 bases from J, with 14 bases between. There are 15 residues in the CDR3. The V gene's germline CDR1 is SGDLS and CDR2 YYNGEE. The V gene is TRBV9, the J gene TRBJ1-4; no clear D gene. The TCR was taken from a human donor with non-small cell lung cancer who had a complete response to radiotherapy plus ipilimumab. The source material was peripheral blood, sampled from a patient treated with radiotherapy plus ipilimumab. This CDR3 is CASSPRGSLNEKLFF. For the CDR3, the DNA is TGTGCCAGCAGCCCCCGGGGTTCCCTTAATGAAAAACTGTTTTTT.